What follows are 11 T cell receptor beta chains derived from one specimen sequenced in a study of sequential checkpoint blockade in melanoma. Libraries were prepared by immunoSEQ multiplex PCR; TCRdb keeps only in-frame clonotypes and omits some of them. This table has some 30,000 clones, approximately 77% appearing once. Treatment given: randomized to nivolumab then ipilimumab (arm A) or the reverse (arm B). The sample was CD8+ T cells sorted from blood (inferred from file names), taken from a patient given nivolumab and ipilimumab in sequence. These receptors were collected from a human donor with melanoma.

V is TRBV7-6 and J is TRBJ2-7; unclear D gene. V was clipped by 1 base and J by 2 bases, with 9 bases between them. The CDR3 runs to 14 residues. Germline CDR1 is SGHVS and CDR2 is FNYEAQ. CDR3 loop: CASSLGRTTYEQYF. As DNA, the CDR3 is TGTGCCAGCAGCTTAGGCAGAACAACCTACGAGCAGTACTTC. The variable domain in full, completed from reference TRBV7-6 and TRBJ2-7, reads GAGVSQSPRYKVTKRGQDVALRCDPISGHVSLYWYRQALGQGPEFLTYFNYEAQQDKSGLPNDRFSAERPEGSISTLTIQRTEQRDSAMYRCASSLGRTTYEQYFGPGTRLTVT.

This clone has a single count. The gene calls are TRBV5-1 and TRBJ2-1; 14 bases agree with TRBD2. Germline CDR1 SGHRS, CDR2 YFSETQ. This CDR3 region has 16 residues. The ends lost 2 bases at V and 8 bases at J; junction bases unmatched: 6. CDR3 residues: CASSFRLAGGLDEQFF. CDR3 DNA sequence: TGCGCCAGCAGCTTTCGACTAGCGGGAGGGTTAGATGAGCAGTTCTTC.

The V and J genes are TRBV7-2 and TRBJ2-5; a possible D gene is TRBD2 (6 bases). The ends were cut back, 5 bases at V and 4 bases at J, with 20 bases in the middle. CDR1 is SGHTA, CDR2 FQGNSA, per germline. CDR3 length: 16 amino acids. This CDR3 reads CASSPTPTLEGETQYF. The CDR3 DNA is TGTGCCAGCAGCCCGACACCTACATTGGAGGGAGAGACCCAGTACTTC.

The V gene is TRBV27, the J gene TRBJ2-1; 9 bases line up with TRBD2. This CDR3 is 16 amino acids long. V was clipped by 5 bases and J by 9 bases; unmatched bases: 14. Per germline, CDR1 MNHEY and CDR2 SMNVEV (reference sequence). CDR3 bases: TGTGCCAGCAGTCCAACCGGTGTTAGCGGGAGAGGTGAGCAGTTCTTC. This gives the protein CASSPTGVSGRGEQFF.

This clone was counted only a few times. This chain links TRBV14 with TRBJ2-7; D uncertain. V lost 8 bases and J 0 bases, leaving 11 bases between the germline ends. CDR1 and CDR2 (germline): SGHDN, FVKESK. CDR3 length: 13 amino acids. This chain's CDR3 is CASAQTVSYEQYF. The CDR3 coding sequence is TGTGCCAGCGCCCAGACTGTCTCCTACGAGCAGTACTTC. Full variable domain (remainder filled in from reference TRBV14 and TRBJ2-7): EAGVTQFPSHSVIEKGQTVTLRCDPISGHDNLYWYRRVMGKEIKFLLHFVKESKQDESGMPNNRFLAERTGGTYSTLKVQPAELEDSGVYFCASAQTVSYEQYFGPGTRLTVT.

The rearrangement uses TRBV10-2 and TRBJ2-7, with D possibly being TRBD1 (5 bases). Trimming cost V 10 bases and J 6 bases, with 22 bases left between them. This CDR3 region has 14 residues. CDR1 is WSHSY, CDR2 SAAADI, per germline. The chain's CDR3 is CATLPDGGAGEQYF. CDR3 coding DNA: TGCGCCACCCTACCCGACGGTGGGGCTGGCGAGCAGTACTTC.

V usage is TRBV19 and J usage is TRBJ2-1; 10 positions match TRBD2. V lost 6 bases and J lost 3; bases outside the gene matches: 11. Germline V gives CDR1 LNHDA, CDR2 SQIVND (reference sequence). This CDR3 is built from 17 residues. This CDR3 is CASSPLGAGGIYNEQFF. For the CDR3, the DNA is TGTGCCAGTAGCCCCTTAGGAGCGGGAGGGATCTACAATGAGCAGTTCTTC.

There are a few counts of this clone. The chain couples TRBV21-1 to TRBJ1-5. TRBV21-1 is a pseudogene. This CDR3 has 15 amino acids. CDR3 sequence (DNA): TGTGCCAGCAGCAAAAGGCAGAGGTTCAATCAGCCCCAGCATTTT. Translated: CASSKRQRFNQPQHF.

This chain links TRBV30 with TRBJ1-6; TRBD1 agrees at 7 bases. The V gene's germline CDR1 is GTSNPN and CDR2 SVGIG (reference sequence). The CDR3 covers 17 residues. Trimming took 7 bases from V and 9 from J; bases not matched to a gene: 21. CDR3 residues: CAFEDLLWDSEGSPLHF. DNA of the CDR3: TGTGCCTTTGAGGACCTACTCTGGGACAGTGAGGGTTCACCCCTCCACTTT.

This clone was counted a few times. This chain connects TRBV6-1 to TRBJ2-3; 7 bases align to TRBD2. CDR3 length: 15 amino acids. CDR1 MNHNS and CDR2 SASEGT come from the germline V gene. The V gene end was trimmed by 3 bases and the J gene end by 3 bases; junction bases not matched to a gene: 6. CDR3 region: CASSDLGGWTDTQYF. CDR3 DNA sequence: TGTGCCAGCAGTGACTTGGGGGGGTGGACAGATACGCAGTATTTT.

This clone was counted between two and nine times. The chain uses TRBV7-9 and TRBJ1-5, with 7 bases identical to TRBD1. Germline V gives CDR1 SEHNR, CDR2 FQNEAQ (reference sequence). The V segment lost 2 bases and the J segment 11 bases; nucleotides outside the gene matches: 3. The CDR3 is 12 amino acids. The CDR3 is CASSLLTGAQHF. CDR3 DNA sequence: TGTGCCAGCAGCTTACTTACAGGGGCCCAGCATTTT.